This T cell receptor beta chain was captured by sequencing in a study of graft-versus-host responses after intestinal transplantation. CDR1 and CDR2 from the germline V gene are LGHNT and FRNRAP. The CDR3 is made up of 13 amino acids. V lost 4 bases to trimming and J lost 9 bases, with 13 bases between them. About this clone: Its cognate antigen is unknown.

Profiled with immunoSEQ multiplex PCR; TCRdb holds only in-frame clones, not every one. This sample has over 100,000 clones, with more than 75% found just once. The sequencing used unstimulated CD4+ T cells sorted from spleen or lymph node cells, collected before intestinal transplant. This TCR was sampled from a human donor who received an intestinal transplant. The chain carries TRBV12-5 and TRBJ2-1, with D perhaps TRBD2 (5 bases). The CDR3 loop reads CASGSDIGVEQFF. The CDR3 DNA reads as TGTGCTAGTGGTTCCGATATCGGGGTTGAGCAGTTCTTC.